This TCR beta chain was documented in a study of cytomegalovirus exposure and HLA in healthy donors. A multiplex PCR was run with 60 Vbeta primers and 13 Jbeta primers. Some clones are missing from TCRdb's copy, which holds only in-frame ones; the method was immunoSEQ multiplex PCR. This sample carries some 67,000 clones, approximately 78% of them seen once, and the ten largest clones take approximately 9.7%. Overall study results and limits: Donor immune exposure was known only as CMV serostatus. It was in a later analysis that TCR association rates were seen to vary by HLA locus, highest for DRB1 and lowest for HLA-C. Most of the CMV-associated TCR beta chains (in a later analysis) appeared to be HLA-restricted. Reports credit the classifier with highly specific, highly sensitive diagnosis of cytomegalovirus status.

For this clone: Its antigen remains unidentified.

This clonotype originated in a man in his forties in good health and CMV-seronegative. The sample was PBMCs.

In DNA, the CDR3 is TGTGCCAGCAGTTTCGGAGGCGTGGTTCCTGGCTACACCTTC. It specifies CASSFGGVVPGYTF. The chain joins TRBV28 to TRBJ1-2, with D hard to call. The CDR3 totals 14 residues. V dropped 3 bases and J dropped 7 bases, with 15 bases sitting between them. Per germline, CDR1 MDHEN and CDR2 SYDVKM.